One T cell receptor (beta chain) is described in this entry. What it binds is not known. Measured with immunoSEQ multiplex PCR; TCRdb has only the in-frame clones, and not every one. Among about 51,000 clones listed, 77% were seen once. This CDR3 is 19 amino acids long. Germline lookup yields CDR1 LGHNA and CDR2 YSLEER. The V end lost 4 bases, the J end lost 4 bases, and 27 bases lay between the germline ends. The data stem from a study of radiotherapy plus CTLA-4 blockade in lung cancer. General observations from the study: Among reported predictors of response, early blood T cell clone dynamics with interferon-beta performed best. Following radiotherapy plus ipilimumab, tumor-derived TCR clones expanded in the blood.

This chain connects TRBV4-3 to TRBJ2-3, with a tentative D call TRBD2 (6 bases). This clonotype originated in a human donor with non-small cell lung cancer whose response to radiotherapy plus ipilimumab could not be evaluated. Specimen: peripheral blood, collected from a patient treated with radiotherapy plus ipilimumab. CDR3 residues: CASSPLGGGISTPPDTQYF. The CDR3, as DNA: TGCGCCAGCAGCCCCCTGGGCGGCGGGATCTCAACCCCCCCAGATACGCAGTATTTT.